The 32 T cell receptor beta chains below all came from one sample that was sequenced in a study of shared clonotypes between healthy human individuals. The naive CD8 fraction comprised CD45RO-negative cells positively selected for CCR7 and excluded terminally differentiated effector memory CD45RA+ cells. Profiling relied on immunoSEQ multiplex PCR, and the TCRdb table lists in-frame clones only, not all of them. The sample carries over 2 million clones, about 95% recorded once. Sequenced sample: naive CD8+ T cells sorted from blood. The receptors come from a young man in good health.

This clone was observed a few times. The CDR3 protein is CASSLGEGVAFF. CDR3 nucleotides: TGCGCCAGCAGCTTGGGTGAGGGGGTGGCTTTCTTT. V and J are TRBV5-1 and TRBJ1-1; perhaps TRBD1 as D (6 bases). CDR3 size: 12 residues. Trimming stripped 0 bases from V and 11 bases from J, with 11 bases between. Germline-derived CDR1 and CDR2 are SGHRS and YFSETQ. The variable domain in full, completed from reference TRBV5-1 and TRBJ1-1, reads KAGVTQTPRYLIKTRGQQVTLSCSPISGHRSVSWYQQTPGQGLQFLFEYFSETQRNKGNFPGRFSGRQFSNSRSEMNVSTLELGDSALYLCASSLGEGVAFFGQGTRLTVV.

The chain joins TRBV7-9 to TRBJ1-4; no clear D. This CDR3 has 14 residues. Germline loops: CDR1 SEHNR, CDR2 FQNEAQ (reference sequence). The V gene lost 5 bases and the J gene lost 7 bases, with 14 bases spanning the gap. CDR3 protein: CASSPAPVGEKLFF. CDR3 bases: TGTGCCAGCAGCCCCGCCCCCGTAGGTGAAAAACTGTTTTTT.

The chain couples TRBV11-2 to TRBJ2-7; weak D call: TRBD1 (6 bases). CDR3 length: 14 residues. Trimming pared 3 bases from V and 0 bases from J, leaving 9 bases between. Germline V gene data show CDR1 as SGHAT and CDR2 as FQNNGV. Here the CDR3 DNA reads TGTGCCAGCAGCTTCGACAGGTTCTCCTACGAGCAGTACTTC. As protein: CASSFDRFSYEQYF.

This chain links TRBV7-9 with TRBJ2-5; D is perhaps TRBD2 (5 bases). Germline V gene data show CDR1 as SEHNR and CDR2 as FQNEAQ (reference sequence). CDR3 length equals 16 residues. V was pared by 5 bases and J by 1 base, with 17 bases between. The CDR3 bases are TGTGCCAGCAGCACCCTGAGGGATGCCCCCCAAGAGACCCAGTACTTC. Translation: CASSTLRDAPQETQYF.

The genes are TRBV11-2 and TRBJ2-3; no clear D. CDR1 and CDR2 from the germline V gene are SGHAT and FQNNGV. The CDR3 has 14 amino acids. V shed 0 bases and J shed 0 bases, with 4 bases lying between them. The CDR3 here is CASSLDISTDTQYF. Written as DNA, the CDR3 is TGTGCCAGCAGCTTAGACATTAGCACAGATACGCAGTATTTT.

This clone is a singleton in its sample. The chain recombines TRBV13 with TRBJ2-2, with D possibly TRBD2 on 6 matching bases. There are 16 residues in the CDR3. Looked up from germline, CDR1 is PRHDT and CDR2 is FYEKMQ (reference sequence). V lost 0 bases and J 5 bases, leaving 13 bases between the germline ends. The CDR3 nucleotides are TGTGCCAGCAGCTTAGGCCTAATGGGGGGAACCGGGGAGCTGTTTTTT. This sequence encodes CASSLGLMGGTGELFF.

J is TRBJ2-3 and V is TRBV6-5; 8 nucleotides line up with TRBD1. CDR1 MNHEY and CDR2 SVGAGI come from the germline V gene. The CDR3 has 16 amino acids. The J segment lost 2 bases and the V segment lost 3 bases, leaving 7 bases of the junction unmatched. CDR3 DNA: TGTGCCAGCAGTTATTCGACAGGGGAGTTCACAGATACGCAGTATTTT. It specifies CASSYSTGEFTDTQYF.

This clone was seen once. This rearrangement joins TRBV7-9 to TRBJ2-5; D call uncertain. CDR3 length: 13 residues. Germline lookup yields CDR1 SEHNR and CDR2 FQNEAQ (reference sequence). With 3 bases removed from V and 7 bases from J, the gap between germline ends came to 12 bases. The CDR3 loop is CASSLKGLGTQYF. The CDR3 DNA follows: TGTGCCAGCAGCTTGAAAGGCCTGGGGACCCAGTACTTC.

The chain links TRBV7-8 to TRBJ1-2, with TRBD1 identical over 8 bases. The CDR3 runs to 13 residues. Germline lookup yields CDR1 SGHVS and CDR2 FQNEAQ. The trim removed 5 bases at V and 8 bases at J, leaving 7 bases unmatched. CDR3 loop: CASSLTGDEGYTF. Here the CDR3 DNA reads TGTGCCAGCAGCCTGACAGGGGATGAGGGCTACACCTTC.

The chain employs TRBV19 and TRBJ2-2; tentative D call: TRBD2 (5 bases). The V end lost 3 bases, the J end lost 5 bases, and 19 bases lay between the germline ends. Germline values: CDR1 LNHDA, CDR2 SQIVND (reference sequence). The CDR3 contains 17 residues. CDR3 bases: TGTGCCAGTAGTATCGGAGGCCCACGGGGATTGACCGGGGAGCTGTTTTTT. This codes for CASSIGGPRGLTGELFF.

CDR3 protein: CASINGQGWTEAFF. The CDR3 coding sequence is TGTGCCAGCATTAATGGACAGGGGTGGACTGAAGCTTTCTTT. The rearrangement links TRBV28 to TRBJ1-1, with 9 nucleotides matching TRBD1. CDR1 is MDHEN, CDR2 SYDVKM, per germline. CDR3 length: 14 amino acids. Trimming cost V 7 bases and J 5 bases; bases outside gene matches: 8.

The V call is TRBV9, the J call TRBJ2-7; the D gene could be TRBD1 or TRBD2 (5 bases each). The CDR3 sequence is 17 residues long. Germline V gene lookup returns CDR1 SGDLS and CDR2 YYNGEE. Trimming stripped 0 bases from V and 1 base from J, with 17 bases between. The CDR3: CASSVGGSGPWSYEQYF. The CDR3 nucleotides read TGTGCCAGCAGCGTAGGGGGCAGCGGCCCCTGGTCCTACGAGCAGTACTTC.

This chain joins TRBV30 and TRBJ2-7, with no clear D. The CDR3 loop spans 11 amino acids. The V end was cut by 4 bases, the J end by 3 bases, with 7 bases between. Per the germline V gene, CDR1 is GTSNPN and CDR2 is SVGIG (reference sequence). As DNA, the CDR3 is TGTGCCTGGACCCAGGACTACGAGCAGTACTTC. As protein: CAWTQDYEQYF.

The gene calls are TRBV9 and TRBJ2-7; D not certain. Trimming shortened V by 0 bases and J by 0 bases, and 10 bases separated the two germline ends. The germline CDR1 and CDR2 sequences are SGDLS and YYNGEE. The CDR3 has 15 residues. The CDR3 region is CASSVGAPSSYEQYF. The CDR3 nucleotides are TGTGCCAGCAGCGTAGGGGCACCTAGCTCCTACGAGCAGTACTTC.

Of note for this clone: The same CDR3 is also encoded by other DNA sequences in this sample. The gene calls are TRBV6-5 and TRBJ1-1; a possible D gene is TRBD1 (6 bases). Trimming removed 0 bases from V and 2 bases from J, with 10 bases in between. This CDR3 is built from 15 residues. Germline CDR1 and CDR2: MNHEY and SVGAGI. CDR3 amino acids: CASSYSQGSNTEAFF. The CDR3 DNA reads TGTGCCAGCAGTTACTCACAGGGTTCCAACACTGAAGCTTTCTTT.

The chain joins TRBV30 to TRBJ2-2; unclear D gene. Germline V gene lookup returns CDR1 GTSNPN and CDR2 SVGIG (reference sequence). The CDR3 spans 11 residues. The V gene lost 5 bases and the J gene lost 4 bases, with 5 bases spanning the gap. The DNA for the CDR3 is TGTGCCTGGGAATCCACCGGGGAGCTGTTTTTT. Translating it yields CAWESTGELFF.

V gene TRBV9 combines with J gene TRBJ1-3; TRBD1 agrees at 7 bases. The germline V gene encodes CDR1 SGDLS and CDR2 YYNGEE. The CDR3 consists of 16 residues. J gave up 0 bases and V 3 bases, and 6 bases lay outside the gene matches. CDR3 amino acids: CASSGSGDSSGNTIYF. The CDR3 nucleotides are TGTGCCAGCAGCGGATCCGGGGACAGCTCTGGAAACACCATATATTTT.

V usage is TRBV2 and J usage is TRBJ2-5; 11 nucleotides agree with TRBD2. CDR1 is SNHLY, CDR2 FYNNEI, per germline. J lost 5 bases, V lost 8 bases, and 10 bases had no gene match. The CDR3 contains 15 residues. In DNA form, the CDR3 reads TGTGCCAGCCTGTTCACTAGCGGGGGCCCGGAGACCCAGTACTTC. Translated, it gives CASLFTSGGPETQYF. Full variable domain (rest looked up from reference TRBV2 and TRBJ2-5): EPEVTQTPSHQVTQMGQEVILRCVPISNHLYFYWYRQILGQKVEFLVSFYNNEISEKSEIFDDQFSVERPDGSNFTLKIRSTKLEDSAMYFCASLFTSGGPETQYFGPGTRLLVL.

This clone was counted once. The chain carries TRBV6-5 and TRBJ2-3; 7 bases are a match to TRBD1. The junction had 7 bases not matched to a gene; V was cut back by 6 bases and J by 1 base. Germline V gene sequence: CDR1 MNHEY, CDR2 SVGAGI. The CDR3 totals 15 residues. CDR3 protein: CASSRQGWGTDTQYF. CDR3 nucleotides: TGTGCCAGCAGCCGACAGGGATGGGGCACAGATACGCAGTATTTT.

The chain employs TRBV5-1 and TRBJ2-7; unclear D gene. Trimming pared 8 bases from V and 6 bases from J, leaving 18 bases between. In germline, CDR1 is SGHRS, CDR2 YFSETQ. The CDR3 sequence is 13 residues long. Written as DNA, the CDR3 is TGCGCCAGTAACGCCATCGAAGGGTCCGAGCAGTACTTC. Its translation: CASNAIEGSEQYF.

The chain recombines TRBV5-1 with TRBJ2-1, with 7 bases matching TRBD1. V trimming: 1 base; J trimming: 0 bases; junction bases outside the gene matches: 1. This CDR3 has 15 amino acids. Germline CDR1 reads SGHRS; CDR2 reads YFSETQ. The CDR3 region has the DNA TGCGCCAGCAGCTTGCACAGGGGCTCCTACAATGAGCAGTTCTTC. Its protein product is CASSLHRGSYNEQFF.

V is TRBV13 and J is TRBJ1-1, with a possible D match to TRBD1 (5 bases). Trimming pared 0 bases from V and 7 bases from J, leaving 12 bases between. The germline CDR1 and CDR2 sequences are PRHDT and FYEKMQ (reference sequence). CDR3 length equals 14 residues. The CDR3 DNA reads as TGTGCCAGCAGCTTAGGTCCGGGGGTCTTTGAAGCTTTCTTT. As protein: CASSLGPGVFEAFF.

This chain joins TRBV6-1 and TRBJ2-7; D is unclear. The CDR3 length is 15 residues. The germline V and J ends were trimmed by 1 base and 0 bases, with 10 bases remaining between them. From germline, CDR1 is MNHNS and CDR2 SASEGT. CDR3 sequence: CASSEDETLSYEQYF. As DNA, the CDR3 is TGTGCCAGCAGTGAAGACGAGACCCTCTCCTACGAGCAGTACTTC.

The DNA for the CDR3 is TGTGCCAGCAGCAAAGGGCCGAACACTGAAGCTTTCTTT. Translating gives CASSKGPNTEAFF. The gene calls are TRBV7-9 and TRBJ1-1; D is unclear. Trimming cost V 5 bases and J 1 base, with 8 bases left between them. This CDR3 is 13 amino acids long. CDR1 is SEHNR, CDR2 FQNEAQ, per germline (reference sequence).

The genes are TRBV27 and TRBJ2-7, with D possibly matching TRBD1 (6 bases). Germline V CDR1 and CDR2: MNHEY, SMNVEV (reference sequence). V lost 3 bases and J 6 bases, leaving 12 bases between the germline ends. There are 13 residues in the CDR3. CDR3 region: CASSFGTGIEQYF. The CDR3 bases are TGTGCCAGCAGTTTTGGAACAGGGATCGAGCAGTACTTC.

The chain employs TRBV25-1 and TRBJ1-2; D perhaps matches TRBD1 (5 bases). The CDR3 consists of 13 residues. Germline-derived CDR1 and CDR2 are MGHDK and SYGVNS. The germline V and J ends were trimmed by 5 bases and 2 bases, with 9 bases remaining between them. The CDR3 DNA is TGTGCCAGCAGTTGGGGCACCAACTATGGCTACACCTTC. Encoded protein: CASSWGTNYGYTF.

The rearrangement joins TRBV4-3 to TRBJ2-7; possible D gene TRBD2, 5 bases. CDR1 is LGHNA, CDR2 YSLEER, per germline. The CDR3 loop spans 14 amino acids. Between the trimmed V and J ends, which lost 0 bases and 4 bases, there was a span of 10 bases. As DNA, the CDR3 is TGCGCCAGCAGCCAAGATATCTGGGAGTACGAGCAGTACTTC. Protein: CASSQDIWEYEQYF.

Comment on this clone: Within the sample, other DNA sequences also encode this same CDR3. The J gene is TRBJ2-7, the V gene TRBV5-1, with unresolved D. The CDR3 loop spans 14 amino acids. Per germline, CDR1 SGHRS and CDR2 YFSETQ. The V end was cut by 0 bases, the J end by 1 base, with 8 bases between. Here the CDR3 reads CASSLGGESYEQYF. Written as DNA, the CDR3 is TGCGCCAGCAGCTTGGGTGGCGAGTCCTACGAGCAGTACTTC.

The chain links TRBV5-6 to TRBJ1-6; 10 positions match TRBD1. Germline lookup yields CDR1 SGHDT and CDR2 YYEEEE. V shed 7 bases and J 4 bases; nucleotides not matched to a gene: 2. The CDR3 is made up of 14 amino acids. The CDR3 bases are TGTGCCAGCCGGGGACAGGGGTATAATTCACCCCTCCACTTT. This sequence encodes CASRGQGYNSPLHF.

The J gene is TRBJ2-7, the V gene TRBV21-1; whether TRBD1, the table's D call, matches the DNA was not checked. TRBV21-1 is given as a pseudogene. The CDR3 consists of 15 residues. The CDR3 here is CASSKWPGESNEQYF. CDR3 DNA: TGTGCCAGCAGCAAATGGCCAGGGGAGAGTAACGAGCAGTACTTC.

Written as DNA, the CDR3 is TGTGCCAGCAGTCAGCTGGGACAGAACAATGAGCAGTTCTTC. Amino acid sequence: CASSQLGQNNEQFF. The chain couples TRBV27 to TRBJ2-1, with 7 bases identical to TRBD1. CDR1 and CDR2 from the germline V gene are MNHEY and SMNVEV (reference sequence). The CDR3 extends over 14 amino acids. V was clipped by 5 bases and J by 5 bases; unmatched bases: 6.

The rearrangement links TRBV28 to TRBJ2-1; 9 nucleotides align to TRBD2. Germline trimming cut 4 bases from V and 3 bases from J; bases unmatched to any gene: 7. CDR1 and CDR2 (germline): MDHEN, SYDVKM. The CDR3 is made up of 16 amino acids. The CDR3 loop is CASSSPTSGNYNEQFF. The CDR3 bases are TGTGCCAGCAGTTCGCCGACTAGCGGAAACTACAATGAGCAGTTCTTC.